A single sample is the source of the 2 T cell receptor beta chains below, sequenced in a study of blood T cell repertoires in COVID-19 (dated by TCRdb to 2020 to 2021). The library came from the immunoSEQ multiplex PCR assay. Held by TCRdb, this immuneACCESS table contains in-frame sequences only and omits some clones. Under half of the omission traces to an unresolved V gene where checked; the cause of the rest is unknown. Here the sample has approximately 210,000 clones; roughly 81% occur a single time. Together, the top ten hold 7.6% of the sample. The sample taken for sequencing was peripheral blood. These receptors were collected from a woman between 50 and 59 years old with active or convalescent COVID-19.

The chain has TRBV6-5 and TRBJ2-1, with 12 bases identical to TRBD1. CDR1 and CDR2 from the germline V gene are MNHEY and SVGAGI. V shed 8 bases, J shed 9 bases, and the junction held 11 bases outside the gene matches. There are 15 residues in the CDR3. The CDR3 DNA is TGTGCCAGCCTACCCCGGGACAGGGGGCGCGTTGAGCAGTTCTTC. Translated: CASLPRDRGRVEQFF.

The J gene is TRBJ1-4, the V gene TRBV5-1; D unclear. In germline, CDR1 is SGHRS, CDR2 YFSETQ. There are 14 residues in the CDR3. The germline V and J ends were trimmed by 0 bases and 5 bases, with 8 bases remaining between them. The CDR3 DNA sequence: TGCGCCAGCAGCTTGGCCGCAGGCAATGAAAAACTGTTTTTT. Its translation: CASSLAAGNEKLFF.